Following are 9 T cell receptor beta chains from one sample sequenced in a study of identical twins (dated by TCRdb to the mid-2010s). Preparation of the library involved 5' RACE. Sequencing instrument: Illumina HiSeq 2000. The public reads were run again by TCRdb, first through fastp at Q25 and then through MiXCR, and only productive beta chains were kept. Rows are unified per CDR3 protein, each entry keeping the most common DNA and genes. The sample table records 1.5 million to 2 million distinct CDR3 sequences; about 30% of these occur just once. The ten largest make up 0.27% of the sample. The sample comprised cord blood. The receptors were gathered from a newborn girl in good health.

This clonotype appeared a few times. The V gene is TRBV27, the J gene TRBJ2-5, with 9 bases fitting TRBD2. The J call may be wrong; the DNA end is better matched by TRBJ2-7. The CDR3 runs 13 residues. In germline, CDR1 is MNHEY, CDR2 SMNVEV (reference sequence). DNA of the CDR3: TGTGCCAGCAGCCCTAGCGGGAACGACGAGCAGTACTTC. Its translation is CASSPSGNDEQYF.

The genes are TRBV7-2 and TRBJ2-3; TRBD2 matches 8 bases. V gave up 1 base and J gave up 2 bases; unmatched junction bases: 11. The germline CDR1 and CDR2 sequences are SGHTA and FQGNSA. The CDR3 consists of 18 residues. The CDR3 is CASSLVPPSGSFTDTQYF. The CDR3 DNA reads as TGTGCCAGCAGCTTAGTCCCCCCTAGCGGGTCATTCACAGATACGCAGTATTTT.

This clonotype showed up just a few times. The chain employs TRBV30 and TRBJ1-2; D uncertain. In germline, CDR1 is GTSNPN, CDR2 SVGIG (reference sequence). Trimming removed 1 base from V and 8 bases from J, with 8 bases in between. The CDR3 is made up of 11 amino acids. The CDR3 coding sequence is TGTGCCTGGAGTGAAGTTTACGGCTACACCTTC. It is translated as CAWSEVYGYTF.

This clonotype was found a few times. Written as DNA, the CDR3 is TGCAGCGTCGCCGGGACAGGGGGCGCCTATGGCTACACCTTC. Amino acids: CSVAGTGGAYGYTF. The chain carries TRBV29-1 and TRBJ1-2; 12 positions agree with TRBD1. CDR1 is SQVTM and CDR2 is ANQGSEA in the germline V gene. This CDR3 is 14 amino acids long. After removal of 6 bases from V and 4 bases from J, the junction contained 6 bases not matched to a gene.

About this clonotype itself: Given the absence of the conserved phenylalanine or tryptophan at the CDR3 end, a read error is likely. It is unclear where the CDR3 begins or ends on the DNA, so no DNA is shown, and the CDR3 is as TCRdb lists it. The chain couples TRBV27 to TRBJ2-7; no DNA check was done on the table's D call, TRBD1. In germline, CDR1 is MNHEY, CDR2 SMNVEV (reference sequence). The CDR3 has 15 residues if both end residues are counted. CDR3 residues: CASSLSPGGEKRAVL.

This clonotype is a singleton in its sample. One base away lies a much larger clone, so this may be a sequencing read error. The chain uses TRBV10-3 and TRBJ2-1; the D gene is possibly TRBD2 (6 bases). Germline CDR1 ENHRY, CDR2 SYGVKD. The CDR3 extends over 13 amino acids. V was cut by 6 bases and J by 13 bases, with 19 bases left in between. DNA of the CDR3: TGTGCCATCAGGGGGGGAAGGTTGGAGACCCAGTTCTTC. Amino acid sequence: CAIRGGRLETQFF.

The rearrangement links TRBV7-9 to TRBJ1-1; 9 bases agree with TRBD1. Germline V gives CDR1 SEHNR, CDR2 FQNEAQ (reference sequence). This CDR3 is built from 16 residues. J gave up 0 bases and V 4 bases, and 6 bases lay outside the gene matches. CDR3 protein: CASSSTGGAMNTEAFF. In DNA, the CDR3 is TGTGCCAGCAGCTCCACAGGGGGCGCCATGAACACTGAAGCTTTCTTT.

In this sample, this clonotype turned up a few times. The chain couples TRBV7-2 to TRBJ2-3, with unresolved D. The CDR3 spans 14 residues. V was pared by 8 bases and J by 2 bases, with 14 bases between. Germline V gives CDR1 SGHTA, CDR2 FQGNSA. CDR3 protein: CASLSRRPTDTQYF. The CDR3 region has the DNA TGTGCCAGCCTTAGTCGGCGCCCCACAGATACGCAGTATTTT.

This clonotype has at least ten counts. This CDR3 reads CASSQGTSGGAKNIQYF. CDR3 coding DNA: TGTGCCAGCAGCCAAGGGACTAGCGGGGGGGCCAAAAACATTCAGTACTTC. The chain joins TRBV4-2 to TRBJ2-4; 14 nucleotides align to TRBD2. CDR1 and CDR2 (germline): LGHNA, YNFKEQ. This CDR3 contains 17 residues. Trimming at V came to 1 base and at J to 1 base, leaving 0 bases not matched to a gene.